These T cell receptor beta chains were read from a single sample in a study of Graves' ophthalmopathy and Graves' hyperthyroidism. MiXCR, run by TCRdb on the multiplex PCR reads, gives a single entry per CDR3 protein. Here the sample spans some 520,000 distinct CDR3 sequences, 13% to 15% being singletons. Sequencing used blood. The receptors shown here come from a woman aged 25 to 39 with Graves' ophthalmopathy. Each CDR3 is given with its conserved first and last residue. Each record gives: D gene, V gene, clone size, J gene, CDR3 protein, CDR3 DNA. D genes are given only for firm matches. Expanded clones get a size class; other rows say once, few or many, or leave the size out.

d_gene: .; v_gene: TRBV12-3/TRBV12-4; abundance: many; j_gene: TRBJ2-7; CDR3aa: CASSLSATYEQYF; CDR3nt: TGTGCCAGCAGTTTATCGGCGACCTACGAGCAGTACTTC
d_gene: TRBD1; v_gene: TRBV6-5; abundance: many; j_gene: TRBJ1-6; CDR3aa: CAGTSGQPNSPLHF; CDR3nt: TGTGCCGGAACATCGGGACAGCCTAATTCACCCCTCCACTTT
d_gene: TRBD1; v_gene: TRBV6-6; abundance: many; j_gene: TRBJ2-5; CDR3aa: CASISTGGGETQYF; CDR3nt: TGTGCCAGCATATCAACAGGGGGCGGTGAGACCCAGTACTTC
d_gene: .; v_gene: TRBV27; abundance: many; j_gene: TRBJ2-2; CDR3aa: CASRELSGGGELFF; CDR3nt: TGTGCCAGCAGGGAGTTGTCGGGTGGCGGGGAGCTGTTTTTT
d_gene: TRBD1; v_gene: TRBV3-1; abundance: .; j_gene: TRBJ2-7; CDR3aa: CASSQNPGGYEQYF; CDR3nt: TGTGCCAGCAGCCAAAACCCAGGGGGCTACGAGCAGTACTTC
d_gene: .; v_gene: TRBV7-2; abundance: few; j_gene: TRBJ2-7; CDR3aa: CASSLTAIYEQYF; CDR3nt: TGTGCCAGCAGCTTGACAGCAATCTACGAGCAGTACTTC
d_gene: .; v_gene: TRBV19; abundance: many; j_gene: TRBJ2-4; CDR3aa: CASTPVLLLAKNIQYF; CDR3nt: TGTGCCAGTACTCCAGTACTACTGTTAGCCAAAAACATTCAGTACTTC
d_gene: .; v_gene: TRBV12-3/TRBV12-4; abundance: .; j_gene: TRBJ1-1; CDR3aa: CASSFDRMNTEAFF; CDR3nt: TGTGCCAGCAGTTTCGATCGTATGAACACTGAAGCTTTCTTT
d_gene: .; v_gene: TRBV12-3/TRBV12-4; abundance: many; j_gene: TRBJ2-5; CDR3aa: CASSFAGAETQYF; CDR3nt: TGTGCCAGCAGTTTTGCGGGGGCAGAGACCCAGTACTTC
d_gene: .; v_gene: TRBV6-5; abundance: many; j_gene: TRBJ2-7; CDR3aa: CASSSFLFDRNEQYF; CDR3nt: TGTGCCAGCAGTTCCTTCCTATTCGACAGGAACGAGCAGTACTTC
d_gene: TRBD1; v_gene: TRBV4-1; abundance: many; j_gene: TRBJ1-1; CDR3aa: CASSHIRTQGASEAFF; CDR3nt: TGCGCCAGCAGCCACATACGTACCCAGGGGGCATCTGAAGCTTTCTTT
d_gene: .; v_gene: TRBV30; abundance: many; j_gene: TRBJ2-2; CDR3aa: CAWTRVVGELFF; CDR3nt: TGTGCCTGGACCAGGGTGGTCGGGGAGCTGTTTTTT
d_gene: TRBD2; v_gene: TRBV12-3/TRBV12-4; abundance: few; j_gene: TRBJ2-7; CDR3aa: CASRSGLAGGPGEQYF; CDR3nt: TGTGCCAGCAGGTCAGGACTAGCGGGAGGTCCGGGGGAGCAGTACTTC
d_gene: .; v_gene: TRBV10-3; abundance: .; j_gene: TRBJ2-2; CDR3aa: CAIKNGATNTGELFF; CDR3nt: TGTGCCATCAAAAACGGGGCTACGAACACCGGGGAGCTGTTTTTT
d_gene: TRBD1; v_gene: TRBV11-2; abundance: .; j_gene: TRBJ1-5; CDR3aa: CASSLEAGGSHSNQPQHF; CDR3nt: TGTGCCAGCAGCTTAGAGGCAGGGGGGAGCCATAGCAATCAGCCCCAGCATTTT
d_gene: .; v_gene: TRBV29-1; abundance: many; j_gene: TRBJ2-4; CDR3aa: CSVEPARVHIKYF; CDR3nt: TGCAGCGTTGAACCCGCCAGGGTACACATTAAGTACTTC
d_gene: .; v_gene: TRBV24-1; abundance: many; j_gene: TRBJ1-5; CDR3aa: CATSDRTAGSQPQHF; CDR3nt: TGTGCCACCAGTGACCGGACAGCCGGGAGTCAGCCCCAGCATTTT
d_gene: .; v_gene: TRBV6-2/TRBV6-3; abundance: many; j_gene: TRBJ2-4; CDR3aa: CASSYSSGKLAKNIQYF; CDR3nt: TGTGCCAGCAGTTACTCGTCAGGGAAACTAGCCAAAAACATTCAGTACTTC
d_gene: TRBD1; v_gene: TRBV6-5; abundance: many; j_gene: TRBJ1-2; CDR3aa: CASSLGTGGGYGYTF; CDR3nt: TGTGCCAGCAGTCTCGGGACAGGGGGTGGCTATGGCTACACCTTC
d_gene: .; v_gene: TRBV24-1; abundance: few; j_gene: TRBJ2-2; CDR3aa: CATSQYTGELFF; CDR3nt: TGTGCCACCAGCCAGTACACCGGGGAGCTGTTTTTT
d_gene: .; v_gene: TRBV27; abundance: many; j_gene: TRBJ1-1; CDR3aa: CASSSHRIDTEAFF; CDR3nt: TGTGCCAGCAGTTCCCATAGGATTGACACTGAAGCTTTCTTT
d_gene: .; v_gene: TRBV12-3/TRBV12-4; abundance: many; j_gene: TRBJ2-6; CDR3aa: CASSLRNSGANVLTF; CDR3nt: TGTGCCAGCAGCCTCAGAAACTCTGGGGCCAACGTCCTGACTTTC
d_gene: .; v_gene: TRBV5-1; abundance: many; j_gene: TRBJ1-1; CDR3aa: CASSRGRKNTEAFF; CDR3nt: TGCGCCAGCAGCAGGGGACGTAAGAACACTGAAGCTTTCTTT
d_gene: .; v_gene: TRBV6-1; abundance: many; j_gene: TRBJ2-4; CDR3aa: CASGREKNIQYF; CDR3nt: TGTGCCAGCGGCAGGGAGAAAAACATTCAGTACTTC
d_gene: .; v_gene: TRBV20-1; abundance: many; j_gene: TRBJ1-2; CDR3aa: CSARDQQGDYGYTF; CDR3nt: TGCAGTGCTAGAGATCAGCAGGGTGACTATGGCTACACCTTC
d_gene: .; v_gene: TRBV5-1; abundance: many; j_gene: TRBJ1-1; CDR3aa: CASSGVVDTEAFF; CDR3nt: TGCGCCAGCAGCGGCGTGGTGGACACTGAAGCTTTCTTT
d_gene: TRBD1; v_gene: TRBV12-3/TRBV12-4; abundance: many; j_gene: TRBJ1-2; CDR3aa: CASSPTGGGGYTF; CDR3nt: TGTGCCAGCAGTCCGACAGGGGGCGGTGGCTACACCTTC
d_gene: .; v_gene: TRBV6-2/TRBV6-3; abundance: .; j_gene: TRBJ1-1; CDR3aa: CASSYLAEAFF; CDR3nt: TGTGCCAGCAGTTACCTGGCTGAAGCTTTCTTT
d_gene: TRBD2; v_gene: TRBV4-2; abundance: .; j_gene: TRBJ2-7; CDR3aa: CASRLTSGTSYEQYF; CDR3nt: TGTGCCAGCAGGCTAACTAGCGGGACCTCCTACGAGCAGTACTTC
d_gene: .; v_gene: TRBV4-1; abundance: few; j_gene: TRBJ2-7; CDR3aa: CASSQVAQFEQYF; CDR3nt: TGCGCCAGCAGCCAAGTGGCACAGTTCGAGCAGTACTTC
d_gene: TRBD2; v_gene: TRBV27; abundance: .; j_gene: TRBJ2-7; CDR3aa: CASATSGGDYEQYF; CDR3nt: TGTGCCAGCGCCACTAGCGGGGGGGATTACGAGCAGTACTTC
d_gene: .; v_gene: TRBV6-1; abundance: many; j_gene: TRBJ1-2; CDR3aa: CASSRGGVTNYGYTF; CDR3nt: TGTGCCAGCAGCCGTGGTGGAGTGACTAACTATGGCTACACCTTC
d_gene: .; v_gene: TRBV6-5; abundance: many; j_gene: TRBJ2-7; CDR3aa: CASSYSQGWGYEQYF; CDR3nt: TGTGCCAGCAGTTACTCACAGGGATGGGGCTACGAGCAGTACTTC
d_gene: .; v_gene: TRBV20-1; abundance: many; j_gene: TRBJ1-5; CDR3aa: CSARGLGRGNQPQHF; CDR3nt: TGCAGTGCTAGAGGCCTGGGTCGGGGCAATCAGCCCCAGCATTTT
d_gene: TRBD1; v_gene: TRBV24-1; abundance: many; j_gene: TRBJ2-2; CDR3aa: CATSDSGTVNTGELFF; CDR3nt: TGTGCCACCAGTGACTCCGGGACAGTTAACACCGGGGAGCTGTTTTTT
d_gene: TRBD2; v_gene: TRBV6-1; abundance: many; j_gene: TRBJ2-7; CDR3aa: CASSEEASGGYEQYF; CDR3nt: TGTGCCAGCAGTGAAGAGGCTAGCGGGGGGTACGAGCAGTACTTC
d_gene: TRBD1; v_gene: TRBV6-5; abundance: many; j_gene: TRBJ1-1; CDR3aa: CASSYLGQEQNEAFF; CDR3nt: TGTGCCAGCAGTTACCTAGGACAGGAGCAAAATGAAGCTTTCTTT
d_gene: TRBD1; v_gene: TRBV12-3/TRBV12-4; abundance: many; j_gene: TRBJ1-2; CDR3aa: CASSLMQGGGTF; CDR3nt: TGTGCCAGCAGTTTAATGCAGGGGGGTGGCACCTTC
d_gene: .; v_gene: TRBV28; abundance: many; j_gene: TRBJ1-6; CDR3aa: CASSYLGVKANSPLHF; CDR3nt: TGTGCCAGCAGTTACCTGGGGGTAAAGGCAAATTCACCCCTCCACTTT
d_gene: .; v_gene: TRBV6-1; abundance: .; j_gene: TRBJ1-2; CDR3aa: CASSDGRGDYGYTF; CDR3nt: TGTGCCAGCAGTGATGGCAGGGGCGACTATGGCTACACCTTC
d_gene: TRBD2; v_gene: TRBV6-5; abundance: .; j_gene: TRBJ2-5; CDR3aa: CASSYRQSLAGGAETQYF; CDR3nt: TGTGCCAGCAGTTACCGACAGTCACTAGCGGGGGGCGCCGAGACCCAGTACTTC
d_gene: .; v_gene: TRBV18; abundance: .; j_gene: TRBJ2-7; CDR3aa: CASSPLATNAYEQYF; CDR3nt: TGTGCCAGCTCACCGCTAGCGACGAACGCATACGAGCAGTACTTC
d_gene: .; v_gene: TRBV10-1; abundance: many; j_gene: TRBJ2-7; CDR3aa: CASGGSPLNEQYF; CDR3nt: TGCGCCAGCGGGGGGTCCCCGTTGAACGAGCAGTACTTC
d_gene: TRBD1; v_gene: TRBV25-1; abundance: many; j_gene: TRBJ2-7; CDR3aa: CASLGTGIRKEQYF; CDR3nt: TGTGCCAGCCTTGGGACAGGGATTCGGAAAGAGCAGTACTTC
d_gene: TRBD2; v_gene: TRBV20-1; abundance: many; j_gene: TRBJ2-7; CDR3aa: CSALTSGVSYEQYF; CDR3nt: TGCAGTGCTCTGACTAGCGGGGTCTCCTACGAGCAGTACTTC
d_gene: TRBD2; v_gene: TRBV11-2; abundance: many; j_gene: TRBJ2-7; CDR3aa: CASSPLSGSHEQYF; CDR3nt: TGTGCCAGCAGCCCTCTGAGCGGGAGCCACGAGCAGTACTTC
d_gene: TRBD1; v_gene: TRBV7-2; abundance: many; j_gene: TRBJ1-1; CDR3aa: CASSLAGTGVRTEAFF; CDR3nt: TGTGCCAGCAGCTTGGCCGGGACAGGGGTCCGCACTGAAGCTTTCTTT
d_gene: .; v_gene: TRBV12-3/TRBV12-4; abundance: few; j_gene: TRBJ1-6; CDR3aa: CASSLDNSHLHF; CDR3nt: TGTGCCAGCAGTTTGGATAATTCACACCTCCACTTT
d_gene: .; v_gene: TRBV2; abundance: many; j_gene: TRBJ2-2; CDR3aa: CASYTNTGELFF; CDR3nt: TGTGCCAGTTACACCAACACCGGGGAGCTGTTTTTT
d_gene: .; v_gene: TRBV3-1; abundance: few; j_gene: TRBJ1-1; CDR3aa: CASTEQRGTEAFF; CDR3nt: TGTGCCAGCACTGAGCAGAGGGGCACTGAAGCTTTCTTT
d_gene: TRBD1; v_gene: TRBV12-3/TRBV12-4; abundance: many; j_gene: TRBJ2-6; CDR3aa: CASSSTGANSGANVLTF; CDR3nt: TGTGCCAGCAGTTCGACAGGGGCCAACTCTGGGGCCAACGTCCTGACTTTC
d_gene: TRBD1; v_gene: TRBV18; abundance: many; j_gene: TRBJ2-5; CDR3aa: CASSPRDRGETQYF; CDR3nt: TGTGCCAGCTCACCACGGGACAGGGGAGAGACCCAGTACTTC
d_gene: .; v_gene: TRBV28; abundance: many; j_gene: TRBJ1-3; CDR3aa: CASRLSGFTGNTIYF; CDR3nt: TGTGCCAGCAGACTTTCAGGGTTTACTGGAAACACCATATATTTT
d_gene: TRBD1; v_gene: TRBV20-1; abundance: few; j_gene: TRBJ1-2; CDR3aa: CSAVRIGGVPYGYTF; CDR3nt: TGCAGTGCTGTACGGATAGGGGGCGTTCCCTATGGCTACACCTTC
d_gene: .; v_gene: TRBV20-1; abundance: many; j_gene: TRBJ2-7; CDR3aa: CSASGSFYEQYF; CDR3nt: TGCAGTGCTAGCGGTTCATTTTACGAGCAGTACTTC